Listed below are T cell receptor beta chains from one sample, sequenced in a study of cytomegalovirus exposure and HLA in healthy donors. Sequencing was performed with immunoSEQ multiplex PCR; in TCRdb, only in-frame clones are kept and a portion is missing. This table has tens of thousands of clones, 78% appearing once. Sequencing used PBMCs. The receptors stem from a woman in her forties in good health and CMV-seropositive. CDR3s include the opening cysteine and the closing phenylalanine or tryptophan. D genes are given only for firm matches. Expanded clones get a size class; other rows say once, few or many, or leave the size out.

-	-	TRBV7-9	TRBJ1-3	TGTGCCAGCAGCTCTAGCCTTGAAAGGGTCGGAAACACCATATATTTT	CASSSSLERVGNTIYF
-	-	TRBV11-2	TRBJ2-7	TGTGCCAGCACCCTGACTCGAGCCTACGAGCAGTACTTC	CASTLTRAYEQYF
-	-	TRBV30	TRBJ1-4	TGTGCCTGGAGTGTACGCGGGGTCGAGGAAAAACTGTTTTTT	CAWSVRGVEEKLFF
TRBD1	-	TRBV10-2	TRBJ1-4	TGCGCCAGCAGAGAGACAGGGGAGTATGAAAAACTGTTTTTT	CASRETGEYEKLFF
TRBD1	once	TRBV6-5	TRBJ1-2	TGTGCCAGCAGTTACTCGATGGGACAGAGAAGAACTTGCACCTTC	CASSYSMGQRRTCTF
-	-	TRBV10-1	TRBJ1-2	TGCGCCAGCAGTGCTGGAGGATACGGCTACACCTTC	CASSAGGYGYTF
-	-	TRBV7-2	TRBJ1-6	TGTGCCAGCAGCTTAGTAGACAGTAATTCACCCCTCCACTTT	CASSLVDSNSPLHF
-	once	TRBV5-6	TRBJ1-1	TGTGCCAGCAGCTTGGGGCAGGGATCGGTCACTGAAGCTTTCTTT	CASSLGQGSVTEAFF
-	-	TRBV11-3	TRBJ2-7	TGTGCCAGCAGCTTATCCGGACAGCCCTACGAGCAGTACTTC	CASSLSGQPYEQYF
-	-	TRBV30	TRBJ2-3	TGTGCCCAAGGAGAGGGGGCAGATACGCAGTATTTT	CAQGEGADTQYF
-	-	TRBV28	TRBJ1-4	TGTGCCAGCAGTTTGAGTGTGAGGGGGGAAAAACTGTTTTTT	CASSLSVRGEKLFF
TRBD1	-	TRBV19	TRBJ2-7	TGTGCCAGTAGTATAGGCAGGGGGAGCCCCCTGCCTACCGAGCAGTACTTC	CASSIGRGSPLPTEQYF
-	-	TRBV6-5	TRBJ2-2	TGTGCCAGCAGCCGCTGGAGCGGGTCCACCGGGGAGCTGTTTTTT	CASSRWSGSTGELFF
TRBD2	-	TRBV7-9	TRBJ2-2	TGTTCCAGCAGCGGAAGGACTAGCGGGGGAAACACCGGGGAGCTGTTTTTT	CSSSGRTSGGNTGELFF
-	-	TRBV5-1	TRBJ2-5	TGCGCCAGCAGCTTGGAAGGGGCCAGGGAGGCAGAGACCCAGTACTTC	CASSLEGAREAETQYF
TRBD1	-	TRBV5-4	TRBJ2-7	TGTGCCAGCAGCTTGGAAAGGACAGGGGCTTACGAGCAGTACTTC	CASSLERTGAYEQYF
-	once	TRBV15	TRBJ1-5	TGTGCCACCAGCAGGGACGGGGGACTTCAGCCCCAGCATTTT	CATSRDGGLQPQHF
TRBD2	few	TRBV11-3	TRBJ2-3	TGTGCCAGCAGCTTCTCGGACTTTGCGGGGGGCACAGATACGCAGTATTTT	CASSFSDFAGGTDTQYF
-	-	TRBV13	TRBJ2-1	TGTGCCAGCAGCTTCCGGGGGTCCTACAATGAGCAGTTCTTC	CASSFRGSYNEQFF
-	-	TRBV5-1	TRBJ1-3	TGCGCCAGCAGCCCAGCCGGAGGGGTCCACTCTGGAAACACCATATATTTT	CASSPAGGVHSGNTIYF
-	-	TRBV5-4	TRBJ1-6	TGTGCAACCAATTTGAGTTTTGAAGATTCACCCCTCCACTTT	CATNLSFEDSPLHF
TRBD2	-	TRBV4-2	TRBJ2-6	TGTGCCAGCAGCCAAGATCTAACTAGCGGGGGTAACCTCCTAAGCGGGGCCAACGTCCTGACTTTC	CASSQDLTSGGNLLSGANVLTF